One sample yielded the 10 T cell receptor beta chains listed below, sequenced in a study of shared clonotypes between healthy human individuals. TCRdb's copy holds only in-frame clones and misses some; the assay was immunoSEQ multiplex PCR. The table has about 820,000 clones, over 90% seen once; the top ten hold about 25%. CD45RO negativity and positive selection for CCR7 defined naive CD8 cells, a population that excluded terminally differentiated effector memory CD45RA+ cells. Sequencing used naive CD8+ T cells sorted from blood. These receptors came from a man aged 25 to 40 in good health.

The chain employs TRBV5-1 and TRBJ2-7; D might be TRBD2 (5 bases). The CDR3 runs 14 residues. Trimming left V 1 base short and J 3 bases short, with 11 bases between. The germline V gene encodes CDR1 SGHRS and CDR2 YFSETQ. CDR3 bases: TGCGCCAGCAGCTTGCCGTCGGGAAGCTACGAGCAGTACTTC. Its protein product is CASSLPSGSYEQYF. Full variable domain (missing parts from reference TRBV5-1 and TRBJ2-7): KAGVTQTPRYLIKTRGQQVTLSCSPISGHRSVSWYQQTPGQGLQFLFEYFSETQRNKGNFPGRFSGRQFSNSRSEMNVSTLELGDSALYLCASSLPSGSYEQYFGPGTRLTVT.

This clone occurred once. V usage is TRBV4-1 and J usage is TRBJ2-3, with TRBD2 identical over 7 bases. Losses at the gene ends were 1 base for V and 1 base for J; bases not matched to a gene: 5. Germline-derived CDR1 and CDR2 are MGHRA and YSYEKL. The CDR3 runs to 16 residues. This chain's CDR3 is CASSQVLAGGTDTQYF. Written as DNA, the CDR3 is TGCGCCAGCAGCCAAGTTCTCGCGGGAGGCACAGATACGCAGTATTTT.

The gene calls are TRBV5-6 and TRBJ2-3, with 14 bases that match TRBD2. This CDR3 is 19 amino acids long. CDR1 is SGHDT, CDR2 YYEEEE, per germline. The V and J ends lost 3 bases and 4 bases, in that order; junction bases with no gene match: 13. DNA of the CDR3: TGTGCCAGCAGCTCCCACCCCGGGACTAGCGGGAGTGAGGCAGATACGCAGTATTTT. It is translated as CASSSHPGTSGSEADTQYF. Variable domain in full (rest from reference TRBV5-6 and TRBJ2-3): DAGVTQSPTHLIKTRGQQVTLRCSPKSGHDTVSWYQQALGQGPQFIFQYYEEEERQRGNFPDRFSGHQFPNYSSELNVNALLLGDSALYLCASSSHPGTSGSEADTQYFGPGTRLTVL.

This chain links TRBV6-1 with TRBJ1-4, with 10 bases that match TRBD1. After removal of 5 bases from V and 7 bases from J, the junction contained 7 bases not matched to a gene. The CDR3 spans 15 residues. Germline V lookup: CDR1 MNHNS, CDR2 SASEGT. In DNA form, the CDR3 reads TGTGCCAGCAGTCTCGACAGGGGGCGTTTTGAAAAACTGTTTTTT. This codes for CASSLDRGRFEKLFF.

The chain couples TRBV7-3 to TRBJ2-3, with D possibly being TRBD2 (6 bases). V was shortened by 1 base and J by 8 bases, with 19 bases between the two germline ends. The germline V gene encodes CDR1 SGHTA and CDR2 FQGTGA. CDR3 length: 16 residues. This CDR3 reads CASSLMRRESSGTQYF. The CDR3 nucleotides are TGTGCCAGCAGCTTAATGCGGAGGGAGTCTTCAGGTACGCAGTATTTT.

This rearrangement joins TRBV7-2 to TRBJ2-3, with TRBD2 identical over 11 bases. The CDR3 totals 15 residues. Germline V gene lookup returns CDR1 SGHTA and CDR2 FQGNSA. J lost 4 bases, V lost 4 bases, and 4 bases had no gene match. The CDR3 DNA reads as TGTGCCAGCAGCTCTAGCGGGAGGTGGGCAGATACGCAGTATTTT. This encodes CASSSSGRWADTQYF.

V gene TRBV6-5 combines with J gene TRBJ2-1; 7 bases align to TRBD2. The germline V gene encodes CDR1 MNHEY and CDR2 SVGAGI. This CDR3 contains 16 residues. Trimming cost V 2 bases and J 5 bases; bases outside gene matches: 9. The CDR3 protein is CASSYGLFGLDNEQFF. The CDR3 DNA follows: TGTGCCAGCAGTTACGGTCTCTTCGGACTAGACAATGAGCAGTTCTTC.

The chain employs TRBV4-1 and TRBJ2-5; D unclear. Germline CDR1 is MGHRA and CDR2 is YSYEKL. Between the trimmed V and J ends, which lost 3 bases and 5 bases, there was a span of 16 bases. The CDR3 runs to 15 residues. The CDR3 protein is CASSHVVGSRETQYF. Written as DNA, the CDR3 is TGCGCCAGCAGCCACGTCGTCGGTTCGAGGGAGACCCAGTACTTC.

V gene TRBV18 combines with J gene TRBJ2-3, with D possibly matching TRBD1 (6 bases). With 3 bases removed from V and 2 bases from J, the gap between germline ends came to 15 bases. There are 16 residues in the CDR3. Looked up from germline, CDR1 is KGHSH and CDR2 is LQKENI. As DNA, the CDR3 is TGTGCCAGCTCACCTTCGAACAGGGTTTCCACAGATACGCAGTATTTT. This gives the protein CASSPSNRVSTDTQYF.

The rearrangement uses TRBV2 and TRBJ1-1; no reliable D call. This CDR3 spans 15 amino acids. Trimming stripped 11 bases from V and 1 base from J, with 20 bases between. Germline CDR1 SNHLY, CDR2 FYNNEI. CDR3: CAGPREGSPNTEAFF. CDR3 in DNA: TGTGCCGGTCCGAGAGAGGGCTCCCCGAACACTGAAGCTTTCTTT.